This entry is about one T cell receptor beta chain. What it recognizes is unknown. The data are from a study of cytomegalovirus exposure and HLA in healthy donors. Findings of the study overall: Listed as cytomegalovirus-associated were more than 150 TCR beta chains.

The donors were in the roughly 130-subject validation cohort, distinct from the roughly 700-subject first cohort. Clones were read by immunoSEQ multiplex PCR, and TCRdb kept only the in-frame ones, dropping some. In the table there are 150,000 to 200,000 clones, more than 75% of which are singletons. Sequencing input: PBMCs. The receptor comes from a man aged 25 to 40 in good health and CMV-seropositive.

CDR3 in amino acids: CASIPGTGVSEQYF. Here the CDR3 DNA reads TGCGCCAGCATCCCCGGGACAGGGGTGTCCGAGCAGTACTTC. V gene TRBV5-1 combines with J gene TRBJ2-7; TRBD1 matches at 10 bases. Germline CDR1 reads SGHRS; CDR2 reads YFSETQ. The J segment lost 6 bases and the V segment lost 6 bases, leaving 9 bases of the junction unmatched. The CDR3 length is 14 residues. Full variable domain (outside the CDR3, taken from reference TRBV5-1 and TRBJ2-7): KAGVTQTPRYLIKTRGQQVTLSCSPISGHRSVSWYQQTPGQGLQFLFEYFSETQRNKGNFPGRFSGRQFSNSRSEMNVSTLELGDSALYLCASIPGTGVSEQYFGPGTRLTVT.